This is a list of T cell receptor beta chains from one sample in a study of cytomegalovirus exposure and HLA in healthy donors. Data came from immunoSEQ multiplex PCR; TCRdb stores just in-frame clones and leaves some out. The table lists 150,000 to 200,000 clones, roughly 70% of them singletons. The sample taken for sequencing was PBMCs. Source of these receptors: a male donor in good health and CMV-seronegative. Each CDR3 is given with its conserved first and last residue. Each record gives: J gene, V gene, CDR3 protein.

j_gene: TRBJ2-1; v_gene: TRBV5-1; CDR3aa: CASSSRGAGPYNEQFF
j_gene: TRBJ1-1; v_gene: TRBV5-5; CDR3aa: CASRIDGVGGFF
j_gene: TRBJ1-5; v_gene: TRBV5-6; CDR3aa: CASSYRDSKNNQPQHF
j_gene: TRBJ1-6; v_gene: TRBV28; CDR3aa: CASSPTGSPLHF
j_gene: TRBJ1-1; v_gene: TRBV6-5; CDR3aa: CASGPGVKIEAFF
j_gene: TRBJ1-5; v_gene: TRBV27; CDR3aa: CASSRGQGIRGNQPQHF
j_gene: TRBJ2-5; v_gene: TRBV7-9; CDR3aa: CASSTWTSGSSETQYF
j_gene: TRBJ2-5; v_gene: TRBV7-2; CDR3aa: CASSLNRGGLDGETQYF
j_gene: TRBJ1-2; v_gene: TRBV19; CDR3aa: CASSIRGANYGYTF
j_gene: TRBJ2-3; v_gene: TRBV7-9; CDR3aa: CASSLATPGDSTDTQYF
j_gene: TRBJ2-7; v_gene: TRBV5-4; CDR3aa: CASSPGVAGGDEQYF
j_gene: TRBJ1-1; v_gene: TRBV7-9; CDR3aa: CASSFPGQGVNTEAFF
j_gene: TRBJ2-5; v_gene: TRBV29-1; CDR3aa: CSVLAGGNAETQYF
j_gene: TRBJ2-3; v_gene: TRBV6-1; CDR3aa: CASTGFSGTDTQYF
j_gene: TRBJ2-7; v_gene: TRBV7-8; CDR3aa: CASSLDLRSYEQYF
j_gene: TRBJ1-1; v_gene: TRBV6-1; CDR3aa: CASRSGGWGTEAFF
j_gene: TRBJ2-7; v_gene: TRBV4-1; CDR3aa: CASSQTWDSNYEQYF
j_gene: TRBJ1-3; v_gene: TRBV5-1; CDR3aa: CASSLPGPGNTIYF
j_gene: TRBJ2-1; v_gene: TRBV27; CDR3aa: CASSITQAGPYYNEQFF
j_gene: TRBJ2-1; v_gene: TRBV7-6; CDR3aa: CASSFPPGGSSYNEQFF
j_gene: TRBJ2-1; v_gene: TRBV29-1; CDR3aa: CSVTPGGTSGAYNEQFF
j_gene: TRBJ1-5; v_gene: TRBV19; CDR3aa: CASRQWTGDARDQPQHF
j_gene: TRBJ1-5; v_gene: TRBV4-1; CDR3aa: CASSPMDRGSNQPQHF
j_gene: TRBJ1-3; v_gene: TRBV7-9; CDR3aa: CASSLDSSLNTIYF
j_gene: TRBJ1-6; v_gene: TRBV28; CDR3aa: CASMTIGDSPLHF
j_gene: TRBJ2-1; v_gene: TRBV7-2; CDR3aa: CASSLAGQGVYEQFF
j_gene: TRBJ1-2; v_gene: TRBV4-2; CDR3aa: CASSQRTGTDYGYTF
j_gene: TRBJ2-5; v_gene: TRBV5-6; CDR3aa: CASSPPGTSGRWRETQYF
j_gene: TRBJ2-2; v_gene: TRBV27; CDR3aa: CASSLSVGPAYTGELFF
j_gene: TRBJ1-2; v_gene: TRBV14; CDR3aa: CASSQGTGTGVRGYTF
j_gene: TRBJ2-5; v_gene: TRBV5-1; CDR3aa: CASSLEARQETQYF
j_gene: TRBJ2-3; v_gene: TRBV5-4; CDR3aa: CASSLVGGGRTDTQYF
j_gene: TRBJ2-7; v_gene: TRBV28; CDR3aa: CASSLGQGDLYEQYF
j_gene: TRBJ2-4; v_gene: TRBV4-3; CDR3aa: CASSQVNSGRSLAKNIQYF
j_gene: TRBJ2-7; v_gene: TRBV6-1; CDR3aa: CASSEAAVSYEQYF
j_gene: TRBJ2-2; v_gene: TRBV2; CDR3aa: CASSEQGRTGELFF
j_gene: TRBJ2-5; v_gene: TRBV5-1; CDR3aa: CASSLEMDRIETQYF
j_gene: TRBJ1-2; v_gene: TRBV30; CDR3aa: CAWIRGPGYGYTF
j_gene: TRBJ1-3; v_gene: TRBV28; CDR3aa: CASSLRTVSGNTIYF
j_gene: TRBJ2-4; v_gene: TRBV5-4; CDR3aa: CASSAGLAGGVQYF
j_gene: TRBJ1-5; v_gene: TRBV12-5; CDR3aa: CASGTGEGNQPQHF
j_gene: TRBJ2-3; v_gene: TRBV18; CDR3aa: CASSPPQDTQYF
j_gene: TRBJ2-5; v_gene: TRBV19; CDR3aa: CASSIRETQYF
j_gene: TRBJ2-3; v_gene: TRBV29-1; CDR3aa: CSVQPTDKSTDTQYF
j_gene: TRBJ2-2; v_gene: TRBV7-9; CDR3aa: CADRRIAGANTGELFF
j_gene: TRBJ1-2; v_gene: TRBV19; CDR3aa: CASTRTGVKANYGYTF
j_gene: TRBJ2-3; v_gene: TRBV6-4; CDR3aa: CASSDSSGGPTDTQYF
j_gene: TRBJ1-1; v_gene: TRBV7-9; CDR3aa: CASSLGPRGDAEAFF
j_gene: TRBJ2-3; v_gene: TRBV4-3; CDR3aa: CASSQDLGRGLTDTQYF
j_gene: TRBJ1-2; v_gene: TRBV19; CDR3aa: CASSIRGKEGYTF
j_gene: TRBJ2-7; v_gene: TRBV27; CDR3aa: CASRGVDTGSSYEQYF
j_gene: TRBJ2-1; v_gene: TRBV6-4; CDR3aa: CASSEEAGGRNEQFF
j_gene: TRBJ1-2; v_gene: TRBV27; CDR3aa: CASSLTLLRGRTQF
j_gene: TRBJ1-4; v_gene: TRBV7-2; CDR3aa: CASSPGVGSEKLFF
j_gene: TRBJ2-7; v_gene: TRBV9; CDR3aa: CASSVDQRDKQYF
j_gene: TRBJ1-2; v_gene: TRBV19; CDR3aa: CASSWGAGDYGYTF
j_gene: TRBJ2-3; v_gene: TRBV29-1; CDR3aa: CSVTSGGSFYSTDTQYF
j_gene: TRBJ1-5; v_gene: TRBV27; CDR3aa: CASSLWGDNQPQHF
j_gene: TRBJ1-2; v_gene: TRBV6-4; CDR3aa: CASSETGGGGYGYTF